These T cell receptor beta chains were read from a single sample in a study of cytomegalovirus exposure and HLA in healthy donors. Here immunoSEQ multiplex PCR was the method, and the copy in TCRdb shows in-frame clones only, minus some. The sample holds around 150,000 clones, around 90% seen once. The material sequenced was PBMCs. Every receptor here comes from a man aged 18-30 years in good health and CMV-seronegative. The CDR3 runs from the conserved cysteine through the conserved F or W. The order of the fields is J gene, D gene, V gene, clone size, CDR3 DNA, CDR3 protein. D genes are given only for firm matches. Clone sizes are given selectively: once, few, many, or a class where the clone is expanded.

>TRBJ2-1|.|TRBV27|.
TGTGCCAGCAGTTGGCGGTTGGACAATGAGCAGTTCTTC
CASSWRLDNEQFF
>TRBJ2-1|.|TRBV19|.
TGTGCCAGTAGTTATTACAATGAGCAGTTCTTC
CASSYYNEQFF
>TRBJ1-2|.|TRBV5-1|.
TGCGCCAGCAGCTTTGAAGGAGGGAACTATGGCTACACCTTC
CASSFEGGNYGYTF
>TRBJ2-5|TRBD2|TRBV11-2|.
TGTGCCAGCAGGAGACTAGCGGGTCCCCTGGGGGAGACCCAGTACTTC
CASRRLAGPLGETQYF
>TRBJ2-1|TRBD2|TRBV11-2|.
TGTGCCAGCAGCTCTTTGGCGGGGGGGACCTACAATGAGCAGTTCTTC
CASSSLAGGTYNEQFF
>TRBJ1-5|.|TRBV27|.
TGTGCCAGCAGTTTCCTCAATCAGCCCCAGCATTTT
CASSFLNQPQHF
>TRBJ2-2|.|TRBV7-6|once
TGTGCCAGCACCCCGAGGCACACCGGGGAGCTGTTTTTT
CASTPRHTGELFF
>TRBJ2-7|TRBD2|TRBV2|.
TGTGCCAGCAAAATTAGCGGGAGAACATACGAGCAGTACTTC
CASKISGRTYEQYF
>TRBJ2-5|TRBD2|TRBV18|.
TGTGCCAGCTCTCGGGAGGATTTGGAGACCCAGTACTTC
CASSREDLETQYF
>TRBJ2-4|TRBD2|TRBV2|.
TGTGCCAGCACCCTAGCGGGGGGTTCTAGCATTCAGTACTTC
CASTLAGGSSIQYF
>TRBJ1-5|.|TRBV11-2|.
TGTGCCAGCAGCTTCGGAGGGGCTGGGCAGCCCCAGCATTTT
CASSFGGAGQPQHF
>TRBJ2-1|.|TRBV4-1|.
TGCGCCAGCAGCCAAGAGGGAGGCTGGAATTCCTACAATGAGCAGTTCTTC
CASSQEGGWNSYNEQFF
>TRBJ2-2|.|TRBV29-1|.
TGCAGCGGGGAAACAGGGTCAGGCACCGGGGAGCTGTTTTTT
CSGETGSGTGELFF
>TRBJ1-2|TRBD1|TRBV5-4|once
TGTGCCAGCAGCCAGTTTTCGTGGGACAGCTATGGCTACACCTTC
CASSQFSWDSYGYTF
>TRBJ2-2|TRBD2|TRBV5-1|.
TGCGCCAGCAGCCCGGCGGGGGGACGCACCGGGGAGCTGTTTTTT
CASSPAGGRTGELFF
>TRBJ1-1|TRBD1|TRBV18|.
TGTGCCAGCTCACCCGACAGTTACAGGGGGATGAACACTGAAGCTTTCTTT
CASSPDSYRGMNTEAFF
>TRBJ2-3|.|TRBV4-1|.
TGCGCCAGCAGCCCAGAGGCTAGCACAGATACGCAGTATTTT
CASSPEASTDTQYF
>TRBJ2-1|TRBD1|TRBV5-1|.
TGCGCCAGCAGCTTGGAGGGACAGGGGGTATACAATGAGCAGTTCTTC
CASSLEGQGVYNEQFF
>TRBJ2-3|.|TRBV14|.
TGTGCCAGCAGCCAAGTCGACAGGCGTAGCACAGATACGCAGTATTTT
CASSQVDRRSTDTQYF
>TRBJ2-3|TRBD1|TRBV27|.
TGTGCCAGCAGTTTTACAGGGGTCTGGGATACGCAGTATTTT
CASSFTGVWDTQYF
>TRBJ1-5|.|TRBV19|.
TGTGCCACCTCCGAAAGGGGAGGGCGCAATCAGCCCCAGCATTTT
CATSERGGRNQPQHF
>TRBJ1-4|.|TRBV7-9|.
TGTGCCAGCAGCTTAACAGGGTTTAATGAAAAACTGTTTTTT
CASSLTGFNEKLFF
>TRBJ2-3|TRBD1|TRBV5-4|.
TGTGCCAGCAGCTCAACCGGGACAGGGGTTGATACGCAGTATTTT
CASSSTGTGVDTQYF
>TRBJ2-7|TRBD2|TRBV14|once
TGTGCCAGCAGCCAGACTAGCGGGAGCTACGAGCAGTACTTC
CASSQTSGSYEQYF